Below, one T cell receptor beta chain is given with its context. The antigen is unknown. The data belong to a study of identical twins. Looked up from germline, CDR1 is DFQATT and CDR2 is SNEGSKA (reference sequence). CDR3 size: 15 residues. Each CDR3 protein gets one entry after TCRdb re-called the 5' RACE reads with MiXCR. Of around 1.7 million distinct CDR3 sequences in the sample, more than 30% were seen once. Study findings and constraints: In monozygotic twins, models underestimated the sharing of out-of-frame TCR alpha. Sharing of beta out-of-frame sequences by twins showed a weaker excess. Whereas memory repertoires showed no such difference, abundant cord blood beta clonotypes carried fewer insertions.

Sequenced input: cord blood. The chain carries TRBV20-1 and TRBJ2-5; 13 nucleotides line up with TRBD2. The DNA end favors TRBJ2-7, so the J call may be wrong. This clonotype was sampled from a newborn girl in good health. The CDR3 DNA follows: TGCAGTGCTGGGACTAGCGGGATTGCTCCCTACGAGCAGTACTTC. This encodes CSAGTSGIAPYEQYF.